The rows below give T cell receptor beta chains drawn from one sample of a study of regulatory T cells. This table comes from immunoSEQ multiplex PCR, and its TCRdb copy is limited to in-frame clones, with some not included. The data contain about 15,000 clones, around 90% of them singletons. The sequenced sample consisted of CD8+ T cells sorted from blood. The receptors originated from a person aged 18 to 35 with CD3G deficiency. Each CDR3 is given with its conserved first and last residue. A D gene is named only where the DNA matches it firmly. The size field is filled for only some rows; it gives once, few, many or a size class.

V gene	D gene	J gene	clone size	CDR3 protein	CDR3 DNA
TRBV6-6	NA	TRBJ2-7	once	CASSPANRAQVYEQYF	TGTGCCAGCAGCCCAGCAAACAGGGCTCAGGTCTACGAGCAGTACTTC
TRBV6-4	TRBD2	TRBJ2-1	NA	CASSHPGLAGVRVRFF	TGTGCCAGCAGTCATCCGGGACTAGCGGGAGTAAGGGTACGGTTCTTC
TRBV5-4	NA	TRBJ1-2	NA	CASSGREGGYTF	TGTGCCAGCAGCGGGAGGGAGGGTGGCTACACCTTC
TRBV5-6	NA	TRBJ2-7	NA	CASSPIYPSYEQYF	TGTGCCAGCAGCCCTATATACCCCTCCTACGAGCAGTACTTC
TRBV19	NA	TRBJ1-5	NA	CASRGMEGTLGQPQHF	TGTGCCAGTAGAGGCATGGAGGGGACCCTCGGACAGCCCCAGCATTTT
TRBV7-3	NA	TRBJ1-1	NA	CASSQTGNTEAFF	TGTGCCAGCAGCCAGACAGGGAACACTGAAGCTTTCTTT
TRBV11-3	NA	TRBJ2-3	NA	CASSLGTDTQYF	TGTGCCAGCAGCTTAGGCACAGATACGCAGTATTTT
TRBV11-2	NA	TRBJ2-7	NA	CASSSELPYEQYF	TGTGCCAGCAGCTCGGAACTACCCTACGAGCAGTACTTC
TRBV6-6	NA	TRBJ1-1	NA	CASIPRGGRPEAFF	TGTGCCAGCATTCCCCGCGGGGGGCGGCCTGAAGCTTTCTTT
TRBV4-1	TRBD1	TRBJ2-1	once	CASGTGPHNEQFF	TGCGCCAGCGGGACAGGGCCCCACAATGAGCAGTTCTTC
TRBV27	NA	TRBJ1-2	NA	CASSLRGANYGYTF	TGTGCCAGCAGTTTAAGGGGCGCTAACTATGGCTACACCTTC
TRBV10-3	TRBD2	TRBJ2-1	NA	CAISEASGGSGNEQFF	TGTGCCATCAGTGAGGCTAGCGGGGGGAGCGGGAATGAGCAGTTCTTC
TRBV19	NA	TRBJ1-2	once	CASSMGHPDYGYTF	TGTGCCAGTAGTATGGGCCACCCCGACTATGGCTACACCTTC
TRBV5-6	TRBD2	TRBJ2-5	NA	CASSLGRGGRETQYF	TGTGCCAGCAGCTTGGGGCGGGGGGGCCGCGAGACCCAGTACTTC
TRBV6-5	NA	TRBJ1-1	NA	CASSVFPEAFF	TGTGCCAGCAGTGTATTCCCTGAAGCTTTCTTT
TRBV27	NA	TRBJ2-3	NA	CASSPWGPGTDTQYF	TGTGCCAGCAGTCCCTGGGGCCCTGGCACAGATACGCAGTATTTT
TRBV4-1	NA	TRBJ1-2	few	CASSQPYSDGYTF	TGCGCCAGCAGCCAACCCTACAGCGATGGCTACACCTTC
TRBV9	NA	TRBJ2-3	NA	CASSPGLLDTQYF	TGTGCCAGCAGCCCCGGACTTCTGGATACGCAGTATTTT
TRBV2	TRBD1	TRBJ2-3	NA	CASSRTGGMQPLTDTQYF	TGTGCCAGCAGCAGGACAGGGGGCATGCAACCCCTCACAGATACGCAGTATTTT
TRBV2	NA	TRBJ2-1	NA	CASSEEGQINEQFF	TGTGCCAGCAGTGAAGAGGGACAAATCAATGAGCAGTTCTTC
TRBV27	NA	TRBJ2-1	NA	CASSPGGSYNEQFF	TGTGCCAGCAGTCCCGGGGGCTCCTACAATGAGCAGTTCTTC
TRBV6-1	NA	TRBJ2-7	NA	CASSEGQGLRGSYEQYF	TGTGCCAGCAGTGAAGGACAGGGCTTGCGGGGCAGCTACGAGCAGTACTTC
TRBV9	NA	TRBJ2-7	NA	CASSVGRRSYEQYF	TGTGCCAGCAGCGTAGGGCGGAGGTCCTACGAGCAGTACTTC
TRBV9	NA	TRBJ2-1	NA	CASSVSGAGDEQFF	TGTGCCAGCAGCGTATCCGGGGCCGGGGATGAGCAGTTCTTC
TRBV2	NA	TRBJ1-2	NA	CASLLLGTENYGYTF	TGTGCCAGCCTCTTGTTGGGGACGGAAAACTATGGCTACACCTTC
TRBV13	NA	TRBJ1-5	once	CASSPQGTSQPQHF	TGTGCCAGCAGTCCTCAGGGGACGAGTCAGCCCCAGCATTTT
TRBV9	TRBD2	TRBJ2-2	NA	CASSVALLRGGVNTGELFF	TGTGCCAGCAGCGTAGCCCTCCTTCGGGGGGGGGTGAACACCGGGGAGCTGTTTTTT
TRBV27	NA	TRBJ2-1	NA	CASSSGDNEQFF	TGTGCCAGCAGTTCGGGGGACAATGAGCAGTTCTTC
TRBV19	TRBD1	TRBJ1-3	NA	CAGARGPGGTIYF	TGTGCCGGAGCCAGGGGGCCGGGCGGCACCATATATTTT
TRBV7-8	NA	TRBJ2-7	NA	CASSLPGEQYF	TGTGCCAGCAGCTTGCCCGGCGAGCAGTACTTC
TRBV4-1	NA	TRBJ1-1	NA	CASSQDGGQINEAFF	TGCGCCAGCAGCCAAGATGGAGGACAGATTAATGAAGCTTTCTTT
TRBV28	NA	TRBJ2-7	NA	CASSNPGTLTYEQYF	TGTGCCAGCAGTAACCCCGGGACCCTTACCTACGAGCAGTACTTC
TRBV5-1	NA	TRBJ1-6	NA	CASSYDPGGSPLHF	TGCGCCAGCAGCTATGACCCTGGAGGGTCACCCCTCCACTTT
TRBV6-1	TRBD2	TRBJ2-1	NA	CASSEATSGSDEQFF	TGTGCCAGCAGTGAGGCGACTAGCGGGAGCGATGAGCAGTTCTTC
TRBV2	NA	TRBJ1-5	NA	CASTPTSGLGHQPQHF	TGTGCCAGCACTCCCACGTCAGGGTTAGGGCATCAGCCCCAGCATTTT
TRBV5-4	NA	TRBJ2-3	NA	CASSVGADTQYF	TGTGCCAGCAGCGTCGGGGCAGATACGCAGTATTTT
TRBV30	NA	TRBJ1-1	medium-sized	CAWSVLVNTEAFF	TGTGCCTGGAGTGTACTGGTGAACACTGAAGCTTTCTTT
TRBV2	NA	TRBJ2-5	NA	CASKAGWVERKSRETQYF	TGTGCCAGCAAGGCGGGGTGGGTCGAAAGAAAGTCCCGGGAGACCCAGTACTTC
TRBV6-1	TRBD1	TRBJ1-2	NA	CASSAAGGDYTF	TGTGCCAGCAGTGCGGCAGGGGGGGACTACACCTTC
TRBV7-9	TRBD1	TRBJ2-2	NA	CAGARGGRGRPGELFF	TGTGCCGGCGCGCGCGGTGGAAGGGGGCGCCCCGGGGAGCTGTTTTTT